This TCR beta chain was found in a study of regulatory T cells in long-lasting Graves disease. In this sample, this clonotype turned up many times. Arm-PCR with iRepertoire HTBI primers amplified the CDR3 regions for these TCR beta libraries. In TCRdb, the multiplex PCR reads were re-called with MiXCR into one record per CDR3 protein. This table has about 660,000 distinct CDR3 sequences, about 30% appearing once. As to time point: persistent/refractory GD, antithyroid drugs over 5 years with positive TRAb. Scientists built the TCR library using RNA that was extracted from PBMCs. The sequence came from a female donor with Graves disease. Sequenced here: peripheral blood mononuclear cells (PBMCs), sampled when the disease was refractory, from a patient treated with antithyroid drugs.

Here the CDR3 reads CASRWDTGELFF. The CDR3 DNA reads TGCGCCAGCAGGTGGGACACCGGGGAGCTGTTTTTT. V and J are TRBV5-1 and TRBJ2-2; no definite D call. V shed 5 bases and J shed 3 bases, with 5 bases lying between them. The germline V gene has CDR1 SGHRS and CDR2 YFSETQ. The CDR3 is 12 residues long. The full variable domain, in which reference TRBV5-1 and TRBJ2-2 provide the parts outside the CDR3, is KAGVTQTPRYLIKTRGQQVTLSCSPISGHRSVSWYQQTPGQGLQFLFEYFSETQRNKGNFPGRFSGRQFSNSRSEMNVSTLELGDSALYLCASRWDTGELFFGEGSRLTVL.